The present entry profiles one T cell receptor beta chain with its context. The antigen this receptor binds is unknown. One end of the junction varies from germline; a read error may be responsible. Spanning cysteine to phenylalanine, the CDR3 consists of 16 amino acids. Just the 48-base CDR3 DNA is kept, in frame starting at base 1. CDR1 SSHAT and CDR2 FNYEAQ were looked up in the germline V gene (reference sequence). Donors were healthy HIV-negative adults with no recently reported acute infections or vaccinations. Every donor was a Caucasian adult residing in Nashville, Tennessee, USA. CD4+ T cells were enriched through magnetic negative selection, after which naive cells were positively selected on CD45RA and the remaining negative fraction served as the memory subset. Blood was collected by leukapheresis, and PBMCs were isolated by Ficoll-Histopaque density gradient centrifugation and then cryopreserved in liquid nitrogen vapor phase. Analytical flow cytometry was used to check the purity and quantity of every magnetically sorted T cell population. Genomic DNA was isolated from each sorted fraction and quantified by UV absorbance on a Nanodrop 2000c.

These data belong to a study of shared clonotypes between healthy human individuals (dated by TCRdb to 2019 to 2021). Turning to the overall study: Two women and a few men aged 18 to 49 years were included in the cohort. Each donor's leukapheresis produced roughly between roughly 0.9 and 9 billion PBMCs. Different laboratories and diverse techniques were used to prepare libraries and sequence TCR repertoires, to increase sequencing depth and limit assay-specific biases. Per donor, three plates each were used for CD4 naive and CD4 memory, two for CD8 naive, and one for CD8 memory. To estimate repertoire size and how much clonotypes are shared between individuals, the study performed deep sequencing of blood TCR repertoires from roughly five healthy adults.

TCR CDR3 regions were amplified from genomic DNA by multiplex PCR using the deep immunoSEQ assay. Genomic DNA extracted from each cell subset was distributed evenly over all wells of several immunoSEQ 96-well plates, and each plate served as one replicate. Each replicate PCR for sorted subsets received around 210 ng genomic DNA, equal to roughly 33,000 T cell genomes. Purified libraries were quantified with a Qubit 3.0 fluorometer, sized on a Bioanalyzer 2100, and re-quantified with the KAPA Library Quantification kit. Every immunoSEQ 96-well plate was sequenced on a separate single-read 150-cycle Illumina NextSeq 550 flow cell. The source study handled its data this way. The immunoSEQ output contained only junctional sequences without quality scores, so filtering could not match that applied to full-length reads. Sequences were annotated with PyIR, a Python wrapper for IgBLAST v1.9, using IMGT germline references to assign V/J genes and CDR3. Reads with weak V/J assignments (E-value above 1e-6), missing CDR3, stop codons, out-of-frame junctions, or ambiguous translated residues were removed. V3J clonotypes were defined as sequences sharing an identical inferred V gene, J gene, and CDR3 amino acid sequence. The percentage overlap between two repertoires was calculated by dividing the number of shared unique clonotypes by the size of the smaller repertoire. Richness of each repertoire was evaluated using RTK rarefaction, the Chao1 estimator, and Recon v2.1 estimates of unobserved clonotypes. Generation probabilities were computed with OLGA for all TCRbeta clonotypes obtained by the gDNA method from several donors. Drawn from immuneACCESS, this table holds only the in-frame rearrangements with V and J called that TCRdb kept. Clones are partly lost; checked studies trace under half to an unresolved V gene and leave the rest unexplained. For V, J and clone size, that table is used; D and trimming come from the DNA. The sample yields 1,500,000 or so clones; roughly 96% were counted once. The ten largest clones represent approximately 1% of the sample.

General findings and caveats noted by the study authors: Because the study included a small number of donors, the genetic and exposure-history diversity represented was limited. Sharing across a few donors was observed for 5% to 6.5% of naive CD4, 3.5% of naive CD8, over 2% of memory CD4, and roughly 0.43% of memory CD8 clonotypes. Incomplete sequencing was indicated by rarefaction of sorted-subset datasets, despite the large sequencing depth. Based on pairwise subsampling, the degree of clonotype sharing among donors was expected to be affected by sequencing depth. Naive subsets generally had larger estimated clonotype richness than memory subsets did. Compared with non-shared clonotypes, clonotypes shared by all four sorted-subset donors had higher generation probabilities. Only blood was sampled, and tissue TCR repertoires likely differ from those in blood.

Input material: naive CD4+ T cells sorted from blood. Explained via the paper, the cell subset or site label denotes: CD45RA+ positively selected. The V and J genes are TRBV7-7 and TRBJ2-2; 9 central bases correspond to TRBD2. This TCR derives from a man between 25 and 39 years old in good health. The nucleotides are TGTGCTAGCAGCTTAGTAGCGGGAGCTAACACCGGGGAGCTGTTTTTT. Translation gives CASSLVAGANTGELFF.